This T cell receptor (beta chain) came from a study of T cell responses to AZD1222 COVID-19 vaccine listed by TCRdb under 2021. The study in broad terms: AZD1222 recipients whose second dose came at about 4 weeks and those whose second dose came at about 12 weeks were combined into one group, since spike-specific TCR depth and breadth did not differ between the two schedules. A total of about 240 trial participants underwent TCR sequencing, of whom some 210 received two doses of AZD1222 and about 25 received two doses of the MenACWY control vaccine. Enrollment into the trials was organized by age into subgroups of 18-55, 56-69 and 70-plus years, and those subgroups contained approximately 150, 30 and 60 TCR-sequenced participants, respectively.

With respect to this clone: The specificity of this receptor is unknown. Per-base quality was not reported, and no clone a single base away is much larger than it.

Including cysteine and phenylalanine, the CDR3 has 16 amino acids. Only the CDR3 DNA is retained, 48 bases long and in frame from the first base. Sequences MNHEY (CDR1) and SVGAGI (CDR2) are obtained from the germline V gene. The junction shows trimming of 0 bases on V and 0 bases on J, plus 9 bases between the germline ends. The CDR3 regions of human TCRbeta chains were analyzed by immunosequencing. In the original analysis: TCRs in the repertoires were compared against a reference library of SARS-CoV-2-specific TCRs that had been generated with the MIRA antigen-specificity platform. Breadth was defined as the fraction of unique TCRs that were SARS-CoV-2-associated, and depth was defined as the fraction of total T cells that were SARS-CoV-2-associated. Using the MIRA data, each spike-specific TCR was mapped to the spike region that the TCR reacts to and placed in a CD4 or CD8 class. Log10-transformed breadth and depth values were compared by one-way ANOVA with Sidak's multiple comparisons tests. TCRdb took over this immuneACCESS table, retaining in-frame rearrangements with V and J assigned. Such tables are incomplete; in checked studies, under half of the missing clones stem from an unresolved V gene, and the remainder is unexplained. V, J and clone size were drawn from that table, and D and trimming were deduced from the DNA. Across this sample there are 200,000 to 300,000 clones, with over 90% seen only once. 0.5% to 0.7% of the sample belongs to the ten largest clones.

What this sample's time point label stands for: baseline before first vaccination. Vaccinee samples came from UK trials COV001 and COV002, including a single-blind randomized controlled phase 2/3 trial of AZD1222 (ChAdOx1 nCoV-19) in healthy adults. Trial participant PBMC samples were collected at day 0 and day 28 after the second dose for TCRbeta chain sequencing. Broad study findings and their caveats: In the small 56-69-year group, the increase in depth fell short of significance, most likely because of low power. Epitopes outside the regions mutated in the B.1.351 and B.1.1.7 variants were reportedly recognized by nearly half of the unique spike-specific TCRs. After two AZD1222 doses, both the breadth and the depth of spike-specific TCRs were significantly higher than at day 0 and than in MenACWY recipients. The vaccine-associated CD4 TCRs covered the entire spike protein, and the dominant responses fell in regions 160-218 and 743-854. Participants were mostly white British, with more females than males. The authors suggested clonal diversity may have been underestimated. Conclusions about previously exposed vaccinees were limited because only six AZD1222 recipients were SARS-CoV-2 seropositive at baseline. Because no day 14 peak-response samples were available, repertoires were characterized only after the peak T cell response.

This sequence uses TRBV6-5 and TRBJ1-3; there is no confident call for the D gene. The origin of this receptor is an adult in good health. Sample: peripheral blood, taken on day 0 of AZD1222 vaccination. CDR3 sequence: CASSYSNVVSGNTIYF. The DNA sequence is as follows: TGTGCCAGCAGTTACTCGAACGTCGTCTCTGGAAACACCATATATTTT.